The text below deals with one T cell receptor beta chain. The antigen is undetermined. None of the donors, who were healthy HIV-negative adults, had recently had acute infections or vaccinations. These data originate in a study of shared clonotypes between healthy human individuals. Study-wide results and limits: Rarefaction demonstrated incomplete sorted-subset sequencing despite large depth. Estimated clonotype richness was generally higher in naive than memory subsets. Represented diversity, genetic and exposure-history alike, was limited by few donors.

Profiled with immunoSEQ multiplex PCR; TCRdb holds only in-frame clones, not every one. There are about 980,000 clones in the sample; 60% to 85% occur only once, and about 1.5% lies in the top ten. The ends lost 7 bases at V and 2 bases at J; junction bases unmatched: 5. The CDR3 spans 14 residues. Germline V gives CDR1 LNHDA, CDR2 SQIVND (reference sequence). The chain combines TRBV19 with TRBJ1-3; 7 bases are shared with TRBD1. The sequence was obtained from a man younger than 35 in good health. The sample consisted of memory CD4+ T cells sorted from blood. Subset indicated: CD45RA-negative fraction. The CDR3 sequence is CASNLQGTGNTIYF. CDR3 nucleotides: TGTGCCAGTAACTTACAGGGGACTGGAAACACCATATATTTT.